This note documents a single T cell receptor (beta chain) sequence. Its antigen is not identified. These data come from a study of beta chain features in type 1 diabetes. Study results and limitations: Any PCR bias toward short templates would affect both groups alike. Lower insertion and higher deletion counts appeared at VDJ junctions in type 1 diabetes patients.

Since all of the isolated RNA was reverse transcribed, expressed TCRB transcripts were what got sequenced. Sequencing was performed with immunoSEQ multiplex PCR; in TCRdb, only in-frame clones are kept and a portion is missing. The sample includes under 950,000 clones, roughly a sixth of them seen just once. This CDR3 contains 16 residues. The V segment lost 5 bases and the J segment 5 bases; nucleotides outside the gene matches: 14. The germline CDR1 and CDR2 sequences are SNHLY and FYNNEI. This chain joins TRBV2 and TRBJ2-7; 8 nucleotides agree with TRBD1. Specimen: naive CD4+ T cells from blood. The sequence was obtained from a young woman in good health. CDR3: CASSYQRTGGLNEQYF. CDR3 nucleotide sequence: TGTGCCAGCAGTTACCAACGTACAGGGGGTCTCAACGAGCAGTACTTC.